The rows below give T cell receptor beta chains drawn from one sample of a study of graft-versus-host responses after intestinal transplantation. The protocol was immunoSEQ multiplex PCR, while the TCRdb copy is restricted to in-frame clones and leaves out a portion. The top ten clones hold roughly 2.6% of a sample with around 70,000 clones, 89% of them seen once. The antigens of these receptors remain unknown. Sequencing used unstimulated CD8+ T cells sorted from spleen or lymph node cells, obtained before intestinal transplant. The receptors come from a human donor who received an intestinal transplant. Each CDR3 is given with its conserved first and last residue. Fields, in order: J gene, V gene, D gene, clone size, CDR3 protein, CDR3 DNA. A D gene is named only where the DNA matches it firmly. Size values are once, few and many counts, or a class for expanded clones, and some rows have none.

j_gene: TRBJ1-2; v_gene: TRBV29-1; d_gene: -; abundance: -; CDR3aa: CSVVRGISHYGYTF; CDR3nt: TGCAGCGTTGTGAGGGGGATTTCCCACTATGGCTACACCTTC
j_gene: TRBJ1-1; v_gene: TRBV28; d_gene: TRBD1; abundance: -; CDR3aa: CASSLAGTGLNTEAFF; CDR3nt: TGTGCCAGCAGTTTAGCGGGGACAGGTCTGAACACTGAAGCTTTCTTT
j_gene: TRBJ1-2; v_gene: TRBV7-6; d_gene: -; abundance: -; CDR3aa: CAILDNYGYTF; CDR3nt: TGTGCCATACTAGACAACTATGGCTACACCTTC
j_gene: TRBJ2-7; v_gene: TRBV6-1; d_gene: -; abundance: -; CDR3aa: CASSGFYEQYF; CDR3nt: TGTGCCAGCTCAGGATTCTACGAGCAGTACTTC
j_gene: TRBJ2-7; v_gene: TRBV6-1; d_gene: TRBD1; abundance: -; CDR3aa: CASSETGDEQYF; CDR3nt: TGTGCCAGCAGTGAAACAGGGGATGAGCAGTACTTC
j_gene: TRBJ2-6; v_gene: TRBV5-1; d_gene: -; abundance: -; CDR3aa: CASSLVWGRSGANVLTF; CDR3nt: TGCGCCAGCAGCTTGGTTTGGGGGAGGTCTGGGGCCAACGTCCTGACTTTC
j_gene: TRBJ1-2; v_gene: TRBV6-1; d_gene: -; abundance: -; CDR3aa: CASKGRAAGYTF; CDR3nt: TGTGCCAGTAAAGGGAGGGCGGCAGGCTACACCTTC
j_gene: TRBJ1-2; v_gene: TRBV19; d_gene: -; abundance: few; CDR3aa: CASSISESQYLNGYTF; CDR3nt: TGTGCCAGTAGTATTTCTGAGAGTCAATATCTCAATGGCTACACCTTC
j_gene: TRBJ2-3; v_gene: TRBV5-4; d_gene: -; abundance: -; CDR3aa: CASSLFSRGPSTDTQYF; CDR3nt: TGTGCCAGCAGCTTGTTCAGTCGTGGGCCCAGCACAGATACGCAGTATTTT
j_gene: TRBJ1-5; v_gene: TRBV6-7; d_gene: -; abundance: -; CDR3aa: CASSYSTVIGWGPPNQPQHF; CDR3nt: TGTGCCAGCAGTTACTCGACGGTTATCGGATGGGGCCCCCCGAATCAGCCCCAGCATTTT
j_gene: TRBJ2-7; v_gene: TRBV27; d_gene: -; abundance: -; CDR3aa: CASSLAPAQRYEQYF; CDR3nt: TGTGCCAGCAGTTTGGCCCCGGCCCAGCGTTACGAGCAGTACTTC
j_gene: TRBJ2-7; v_gene: TRBV6-5; d_gene: -; abundance: -; CDR3aa: CASRTHQGMGEQYF; CDR3nt: TGTGCCAGCAGAACCCACCAGGGGATGGGCGAGCAGTACTTC
j_gene: TRBJ1-2; v_gene: TRBV4-2; d_gene: -; abundance: -; CDR3aa: CASSQDLAGEDYGYTF; CDR3nt: TGTGCCAGCAGCCAAGATTTGGCAGGGGAAGACTATGGCTACACCTTC
j_gene: TRBJ1-2; v_gene: TRBV30; d_gene: -; abundance: -; CDR3aa: CAWSPGDYGYTF; CDR3nt: TGTGCCTGGAGCCCCGGGGACTATGGCTACACCTTC
j_gene: TRBJ1-2; v_gene: TRBV7-3; d_gene: -; abundance: -; CDR3aa: CASSPTGVGGYTF; CDR3nt: TGTGCCAGCAGCCCGACGGGTGTCGGTGGCTACACCTTC
j_gene: TRBJ2-7; v_gene: TRBV28; d_gene: TRBD1; abundance: -; CDR3aa: CASSDDREIYEQYF; CDR3nt: TGTGCCAGCAGCGACGACAGGGAGATCTACGAGCAGTACTTC
j_gene: TRBJ2-3; v_gene: TRBV9; d_gene: TRBD2; abundance: few; CDR3aa: CASSPRTSGTTDTQYF; CDR3nt: TGTGCCAGCAGCCCGCGGACTAGCGGAACCACAGATACGCAGTATTTT
j_gene: TRBJ2-2; v_gene: TRBV7-3; d_gene: TRBD2; abundance: -; CDR3aa: CASSLGSGGAPGELFF; CDR3nt: TGTGCCAGCAGCTTAGGGAGCGGGGGGGCCCCCGGGGAGCTGTTTTTT
j_gene: TRBJ2-5; v_gene: TRBV6-1; d_gene: -; abundance: -; CDR3aa: CASSNWAVQETQYF; CDR3nt: TGTGCCAGCAGTAACTGGGCCGTCCAAGAGACCCAGTACTTC
j_gene: TRBJ2-7; v_gene: TRBV5-4; d_gene: TRBD1; abundance: few; CDR3aa: CASRQGMGEQYF; CDR3nt: TGTGCCAGCAGACAGGGGATGGGAGAGCAGTACTTC
j_gene: TRBJ2-7; v_gene: TRBV7-2; d_gene: TRBD1; abundance: -; CDR3aa: CASSPWDRGGEQYF; CDR3nt: TGTGCCAGCAGCCCGTGGGACAGGGGTGGCGAGCAGTACTTC
j_gene: TRBJ2-5; v_gene: TRBV15; d_gene: -; abundance: -; CDR3aa: CATSRGALRERTETQYF; CDR3nt: TGTGCCACCAGCAGAGGAGCTTTACGGGAGCGTACGGAGACCCAGTACTTC
j_gene: TRBJ2-1; v_gene: TRBV10-1; d_gene: TRBD1; abundance: -; CDR3aa: CASSMDREPYNEQFF; CDR3nt: TGCGCCAGCAGTATGGACAGGGAGCCCTACAATGAGCAGTTCTTC
j_gene: TRBJ2-1; v_gene: TRBV6-1; d_gene: -; abundance: -; CDR3aa: CASSDGRWDSYNEQFF; CDR3nt: TGTGCCAGCAGTGATGGGAGATGGGACTCCTACAATGAGCAGTTCTTC
j_gene: TRBJ1-5; v_gene: TRBV19; d_gene: TRBD1; abundance: -; CDR3aa: CASSIGTGMSVRLDQPQHF; CDR3nt: TGTGCCAGTAGTATAGGGACAGGGATGTCGGTACGTTTGGATCAGCCCCAGCATTTT
j_gene: TRBJ2-7; v_gene: TRBV6-1; d_gene: -; abundance: -; CDR3aa: CASSEVSGYEQYF; CDR3nt: TGTGCCAGCAGTGAAGTCTCGGGTTACGAGCAGTACTTC
j_gene: TRBJ1-1; v_gene: TRBV2; d_gene: -; abundance: -; CDR3aa: CASSDAANTEAFF; CDR3nt: TGTGCCAGCAGTGACGCGGCAAACACTGAAGCTTTCTTT
j_gene: TRBJ2-3; v_gene: TRBV14; d_gene: TRBD2; abundance: -; CDR3aa: CASSRERGGTDTQYF; CDR3nt: TGTGCCAGCAGCCGAGAGCGGGGGGGAACAGATACGCAGTATTTT
j_gene: TRBJ1-2; v_gene: TRBV6-1; d_gene: -; abundance: -; CDR3aa: CASSERGHQHLYGYTF; CDR3nt: TGTGCCAGCAGTGAGCGAGGGCATCAACACCTCTATGGCTACACCTTC
j_gene: TRBJ2-7; v_gene: TRBV6-5; d_gene: TRBD1; abundance: -; CDR3aa: CASSPSGTGVYEQYF; CDR3nt: TGTGCCAGCAGTCCCTCCGGGACAGGGGTCTACGAGCAGTACTTC
j_gene: TRBJ2-7; v_gene: TRBV27; d_gene: -; abundance: -; CDR3aa: CASSSSCRLSSYEQYF; CDR3nt: TGTGCCAGCAGTTCGTCCTGCCGGTTAAGCTCCTACGAGCAGTACTTC
j_gene: TRBJ2-2; v_gene: TRBV4-2; d_gene: -; abundance: -; CDR3aa: CASSQDRGGYTGELFF; CDR3nt: TGTGCCAGCAGCCAAGACCGAGGCGGCTACACCGGGGAGCTGTTTTTT
j_gene: TRBJ2-1; v_gene: TRBV9; d_gene: -; abundance: -; CDR3aa: CASSVAGESYNEQFF; CDR3nt: TGTGCCAGCAGCGTAGCGGGGGAAAGCTACAATGAGCAGTTCTTC
j_gene: TRBJ1-2; v_gene: TRBV7-9; d_gene: -; abundance: -; CDR3aa: CASSLEGLTNYGYTF; CDR3nt: TGTGCCAGCAGCTTAGAAGGACTTACTAACTATGGCTACACCTTC
j_gene: TRBJ1-2; v_gene: TRBV19; d_gene: TRBD1; abundance: -; CDR3aa: CASSRDRDDYGYTF; CDR3nt: TGTGCCAGTAGTCGAGACAGGGACGACTATGGCTACACCTTC
j_gene: TRBJ1-6; v_gene: TRBV27; d_gene: -; abundance: -; CDR3aa: CASSLLIGVGSPLHF; CDR3nt: TGTGCCAGCAGTTTATTGATAGGGGTTGGGTCACCCCTCCACTTT
j_gene: TRBJ2-1; v_gene: TRBV7-6; d_gene: -; abundance: -; CDR3aa: CASSLRGQGFLSYNEQFF; CDR3nt: TGTGCCAGCAGCTTAAGGGGACAAGGGTTCCTCTCCTACAATGAGCAGTTCTTC
j_gene: TRBJ1-2; v_gene: TRBV20-1; d_gene: TRBD1; abundance: -; CDR3aa: CSAATGGYTF; CDR3nt: TGCAGTGCAGCGACAGGGGGCTACACCTTC
j_gene: TRBJ2-2; v_gene: TRBV6-5; d_gene: TRBD2; abundance: -; CDR3aa: CASSPLAGGAGELFF; CDR3nt: TGTGCCAGCAGTCCCCTAGCGGGAGGTGCCGGGGAGCTGTTTTTT
j_gene: TRBJ2-1; v_gene: TRBV29-1; d_gene: TRBD1; abundance: -; CDR3aa: CSVVHQPGTGTYRSSYNEQFF; CDR3nt: TGCAGCGTTGTCCATCAGCCCGGGACAGGAACTTACAGAAGCTCCTACAATGAGCAGTTCTTC
j_gene: TRBJ2-7; v_gene: TRBV6-5; d_gene: -; abundance: few; CDR3aa: CASSYSDEQYF; CDR3nt: TGTGCCAGCAGTTACTCCGACGAGCAGTACTTC
j_gene: TRBJ2-7; v_gene: TRBV5-8; d_gene: -; abundance: -; CDR3aa: CASTLGYEQYF; CDR3nt: TGTGCCAGCACCCTAGGCTATGAGCAGTACTTC
j_gene: TRBJ2-5; v_gene: TRBV27; d_gene: TRBD2; abundance: -; CDR3aa: CASSPLGTSGSVFQETQYF; CDR3nt: TGTGCCAGCAGTCCACTAGGGACTAGCGGGAGCGTGTTCCAAGAGACCCAGTACTTC
j_gene: TRBJ1-6; v_gene: TRBV6-1; d_gene: TRBD1; abundance: -; CDR3aa: CASSERTGPNSPLHF; CDR3nt: TGTGCCAGCAGTGAAAGGACAGGGCCAAATTCACCCCTCCACTTT
j_gene: TRBJ2-1; v_gene: TRBV4-1; d_gene: -; abundance: -; CDR3aa: CASSQDRGDPYNEQFF; CDR3nt: TGCGCCAGCAGCCAAGATCGTGGAGACCCCTACAATGAGCAGTTCTTC
j_gene: TRBJ2-7; v_gene: TRBV19; d_gene: TRBD2; abundance: once; CDR3aa: CASNPSGLAEPYEQYF; CDR3nt: TGTGCCAGCAACCCTTCGGGACTAGCGGAGCCTTACGAGCAGTACTTC